Listed here are 8 T cell receptor beta chains from one sample, sequenced in a study of response to subunit inactivated influenza vaccine. Each CDR3 protein is one row after TCRdb ran MiXCR on the RT-PCR reads. The table includes 600,000 to 850,000 distinct CDR3 sequences, about 15% detected once. The sample was PBMCs from blood, taken around 14 days before vaccination. Source of these receptors: a man aged 45-65 years who received an inactivated influenza vaccine.

This clonotype has more than one count but fewer than ten. The chain is built from TRBV29-1 and TRBJ2-5, with TRBD1 matching over 9 bases. Germline V gives CDR1 SQVTM, CDR2 ANQGSEA. J was trimmed by 5 bases and V by 3 bases; bases with no gene match: 4. This CDR3 comprises 13 residues. Here the CDR3 reads CSVEGQGGETQYF. The CDR3 coding sequence is TGCAGCGTTGAGGGACAGGGTGGGGAGACCCAGTACTTC.

This clonotype was seen a handful of times. The chain combines TRBV27 with TRBJ2-5; TRBD2 aligns across 8 bases. V lost 7 bases to trimming and J lost 0 bases; unmatched junction nucleotides: 16. Germline-derived CDR1 and CDR2 are MNHEY and SMNVEV (reference sequence). This CDR3 is 18 amino acids long. CDR3 sequence reads: CASIRSGSQIKYQETQYF. For the CDR3, the DNA is TGTGCCAGCATCAGAAGCGGGAGCCAAATTAAGTACCAAGAGACCCAGTACTTC.

The J gene is TRBJ2-5, the V gene TRBV11-3; the D gene is possibly TRBD1 (5 bases). The V gene lost 1 base and the J gene lost 4 bases, with 16 bases spanning the gap. The CDR3 spans 16 residues. Germline assignment: CDR1 SGHNT and CDR2 YENEEA. DNA of the CDR3: TGTGCCAGCAGCTTAGTATCATCAGGTGGGGCAGAGACCCAGTACTTC. Its protein product is CASSLVSSGGAETQYF.

The V and J genes are TRBV28 and TRBJ1-4; D is possibly TRBD1 (6 bases). Germline loops: CDR1 MDHEN, CDR2 SYDVKM. The CDR3 covers 16 residues. Trimming stripped 6 bases from V and 4 bases from J, with 18 bases between. This CDR3 is CASSPVHRAVNEKLFF. In nucleotides, the CDR3 is TGTGCCAGCAGCCCAGTTCACAGGGCTGTTAATGAAAAACTGTTTTTT.

This clonotype was found once. The rearrangement joins TRBV6-1 to TRBJ2-1, with 8 bases identical to TRBD1. Germline V gene sequence: CDR1 MNHNS, CDR2 SASEGT. The CDR3 consists of 14 residues. V lost 7 bases and J lost 2; bases outside the gene matches: 4. CDR3 loop: CASTSGGPYNEQFF. In DNA, the CDR3 is TGTGCCAGCACCTCAGGGGGCCCCTACAATGAGCAGTTCTTC.

There are a few counts of this clonotype. The chain joins TRBV6-5 to TRBJ2-5, with D perhaps TRBD2 (5 bases). The V and J ends lost 0 bases and 6 bases respectively, with 14 bases between them. Germline V lookup: CDR1 MNHEY, CDR2 SVGAGI. CDR3 size: 15 residues. The CDR3 here is CASSYSTGLSQTQYF. CDR3 DNA sequence: TGTGCCAGCAGTTACTCGACTGGACTGAGCCAGACCCAGTACTTC.

This sequence joins TRBV7-9 and TRBJ2-3, with a weak D call TRBD2 (5 bases). Germline V gene data show CDR1 as SEHNR and CDR2 as FQNEAQ (reference sequence). This CDR3 spans 15 amino acids. With 5 bases removed from V and 5 bases from J, the gap between germline ends came to 17 bases. The CDR3 DNA is TGTGCCAGCAGCCCGAAGCGGAGGACTGGAGATACGCAGTATTTT. Its protein product is CASSPKRRTGDTQYF.

The rearrangement links TRBV5-1 to TRBJ1-4; weak D call: TRBD1 (5 bases). Trimming pared 7 bases from V and 6 bases from J, leaving 13 bases between. The germline gives CDR1 SGHRS, CDR2 YFSETQ. This CDR3 comprises 13 residues. CDR3 residues: CASAGMGDEKLFF. CDR3 DNA: TGCGCCAGCGCAGGGATGGGAGATGAAAAACTGTTTTTT.